These 27 T cell receptor beta chains came from one sample sequenced in a study of T cells in Graves' hyperthyroidism and ophthalmopathy. Researchers took RNA transcripts and amplified the TCR beta CDR3 regions from them. During a first-round RT-PCR of the TCR CDR3, the HTBI primer set was used. TCRdb passed the multiplex PCR reads through MiXCR, listing each CDR3 protein once. Among nearly 600,000 distinct CDR3 sequences, 14% were seen once, and the ten largest hold roughly 7.7%. Sample: blood. The receptors derive from a woman between 18 and 30 years old with Graves' ophthalmopathy.

This clonotype was recorded a few times. The CDR3 protein is CASSPQRISTDTQYF. The DNA of the CDR3 is TGTGCCAGCAGCCCTCAGCGTATAAGCACAGATACGCAGTATTTT. The chain recombines TRBV9 with TRBJ2-3; D unclear. The CDR3 is 15 amino acids. V was cut by 4 bases and J by 0 bases, with 12 bases left in between. From germline, CDR1 is SGDLS and CDR2 YYNGEE.

This clonotype was detected many times. V and J are TRBV24-1 and TRBJ2-1; a possible D gene is TRBD2 (6 bases). The CDR3 runs 16 residues. Germline CDR1 is KGHDR and CDR2 is SFDVKD. Trimming took 4 bases from V and 7 from J, leaving 19 bases between them. CDR3 region: CATSERGGFGRNEQFF. DNA of the CDR3: TGTGCCACCAGTGAGCGTGGAGGGTTTGGCCGGAATGAGCAGTTCTTC.

This clonotype appeared a few times. The chain links TRBV6-5 to TRBJ1-2; the D is unclear. With 0 bases removed from V and 3 bases from J, the gap between germline ends came to 8 bases. The germline gives CDR1 MNHEY, CDR2 SVGAGI. CDR3 size: 14 residues. CDR3 in amino acids: CASSYSDGDYGYTF. CDR3 nucleotides: TGTGCCAGCAGTTACTCGGACGGGGACTATGGCTACACCTTC.

V and J are TRBV11-2 and TRBJ2-4, with D perhaps TRBD1 (7 bases). Trimming removed 4 bases from V and 2 bases from J, with 18 bases in between. Per the germline V gene, CDR1 is SGHAT and CDR2 is FQNNGV. This CDR3 contains 17 residues. The CDR3 DNA reads TGTGCCAGCAGCTCCTTTCTCCAGGGGGGACCCAAAAACATTCAGTACTTC. As protein: CASSSFLQGGPKNIQYF.

This clonotype has at least ten counts. At one end the junction does not follow the germline gene, possibly because of a read error. The chain couples TRBV5-6 to TRBJ2-3, with D hard to call. The CDR3 covers 12 residues. Per germline, CDR1 SGHDT and CDR2 YYEEEE. CDR3 sequence: CASSLSPETQYF. CDR3 nucleotide sequence: TGTGCCAGCAGCTTATCGCCAGAAACGCAGTATTTT.

The V and J genes are TRBV19 and TRBJ1-1; 7 positions match TRBD1. The germline V gene has CDR1 LNHDA and CDR2 SQIVND (reference sequence). The CDR3 has 13 residues. Trimming at V came to 9 bases and at J to 0 bases, leaving 4 bases not matched to a gene. CDR3: CASAGTVNTEAFF. For the CDR3, the DNA is TGTGCCAGCGCCGGGACAGTGAACACTGAAGCTTTCTTT.

Ten or more counts support this clonotype. The chain carries TRBV7-2 and TRBJ2-7; 7 positions agree with TRBD2. Trimming took 5 bases from V and 6 from J; bases not matched to a gene: 10. The CDR3 spans 14 residues. Germline V gives CDR1 SGHTA, CDR2 FQGNSA. CDR3 protein: CASSQRDGVREQYF. DNA for the CDR3: TGTGCCAGCAGCCAGCGGGACGGTGTGCGCGAGCAGTACTTC.

This clonotype has at least ten counts. V usage is TRBV11-3 and J usage is TRBJ1-2; TRBD1 matches 8 bases. The V segment lost 2 bases and the J segment 7 bases; nucleotides outside the gene matches: 0. The germline gives CDR1 SGHNT, CDR2 YENEEA. This CDR3 has 12 residues. The CDR3 protein is CASSLTGGGYTF. Written as DNA, the CDR3 is TGTGCCAGCAGCTTAACAGGGGGTGGCTACACCTTC.

This clonotype was seen at least ten times. The chain combines TRBV5-1 with TRBJ1-1; D call uncertain. The V and J ends lost 0 bases and 1 base respectively, with 13 bases between them. CDR1 and CDR2 from the germline V gene are SGHRS and YFSETQ. This CDR3 has 16 amino acids. For the CDR3, the DNA is TGCGCCAGCAGCTTGGTATATCGGCAGGCGAACACTGAAGCTTTCTTT. It codes for CASSLVYRQANTEAFF.

Ten or more counts support this clonotype. This chain joins TRBV6-1 and TRBJ1-1; D not resolved. CDR3 length equals 14 residues. Trimming stripped 5 bases from V and 4 bases from J, with 14 bases between. The germline gives CDR1 MNHNS, CDR2 SASEGT. CDR3 residues: CASSLETPGTEAFF. CDR3 in DNA: TGTGCCAGCAGTTTAGAGACACCGGGCACTGAAGCTTTCTTT.

This clonotype was observed at least ten times. The chain joins TRBV18 to TRBJ2-5, with a weak D call TRBD2 (6 bases). The CDR3 runs 13 residues. Germline values: CDR1 KGHSH, CDR2 LQKENI. Trimming took off 2 bases at V and 6 bases at J, with 10 bases between the two ends. CDR3 sequence: CASSPGEVKTQYF. DNA for the CDR3: TGTGCCAGCTCACCAGGGGAGGTAAAGACCCAGTACTTC.

In this sample, this clonotype turned up many times. The chain recombines TRBV6-5 with TRBJ1-1, with D unclear. Trimming pared 4 bases from V and 3 bases from J, leaving 12 bases between. Germline V lookup: CDR1 MNHEY, CDR2 SVGAGI. There are 14 residues in the CDR3. CDR3 residues: CASSSQDRDTEAFF. The CDR3 DNA is TGTGCCAGCAGTTCCCAGGACCGGGACACTGAAGCTTTCTTT.

A word on this clonotype: A much larger clone is a single base away; this may be a read error. The rearrangement joins TRBV7-2 to TRBJ2-3, with TRBD2 matching 15 bases. The CDR3 totals 20 residues. Germline assignment: CDR1 SGHTA and CDR2 FQGNSA. CDR3 sequence (DNA): TGTGCCAGCAGCCACTCAGGACTAGCGGGAGGGCCCTCCGGCACAGATATGCAGTATTTT. This codes for CASSHSGLAGGPSGTDMQYF.

This clonotype occurred many times. This chain joins TRBV7-3 and TRBJ2-1; 14 nucleotides line up with TRBD2. V shed 7 bases, J shed 5 bases, and the junction held 4 bases outside the gene matches. The CDR3 consists of 15 residues. Germline values: CDR1 SGHTA, CDR2 FQGTGA. The CDR3 region has the DNA TGTGCCAGCACCTGGGGACTAGCGGGAGACAATGAGCAGTTCTTC. Its translation: CASTWGLAGDNEQFF. The complete variable domain, with remaining parts taken from reference TRBV7-3 and TRBJ2-1, reads GAGVSQTPSNKVTEKGKYVELRCDPISGHTALYWYRQSLGQGPEFLIYFQGTGAADDSGLPNDRFFAVRPEGSVSTLKIQRTERGDSAVYLCASTWGLAGDNEQFFGPGTRLTVL.

This clonotype was observed at least ten times. The chain carries TRBV20-1 and TRBJ1-5; TRBD1 agrees at 9 bases. The CDR3 loop spans 14 amino acids. The V and J ends lost 6 bases and 4 bases, in that order; junction bases with no gene match: 7. CDR1 and CDR2 from the germline V gene are DFQATT and SNEGSKA (reference sequence). CDR3 loop: CSAATGTGNQPQHF. CDR3 in DNA: TGCAGTGCAGCGACCGGGACAGGGAATCAGCCCCAGCATTTT.

This clonotype was seen at least ten times. The genes are TRBV27 and TRBJ2-3; D remains ambiguous. Trimming removed 8 bases at V and 6 bases at J, with 12 bases between. This CDR3 has 12 residues. CDR1 and CDR2 from the germline V gene are MNHEY and SMNVEV (reference sequence). The CDR3 reads CASVSLGDTQYF. In nucleotides, the CDR3 is TGTGCCAGCGTCTCCCTGGGGGATACGCAGTATTTT.

This clonotype occurred a few times. The chain uses TRBV5-1 and TRBJ2-1; the match to TRBD2 covers 11 bases. The V and J ends lost 5 bases and 0 bases, in that order; junction bases with no gene match: 10. Germline CDR1 reads SGHRS; CDR2 reads YFSETQ. The CDR3 contains 18 residues. The CDR3 DNA sequence: TGCGCCAGCAGGCGAGGCGGGACTAGCGGAAGCTCCTACAATGAGCAGTTCTTC. Residues: CASRRGGTSGSSYNEQFF.

This clonotype was seen more than once but under ten times. CDR3 nucleotide sequence: TGCAGTGCTGGGAGACAGGGCCTAAGCAATCAGCCCCAGCATTTT. Its translation is CSAGRQGLSNQPQHF. The chain employs TRBV20-1 and TRBJ1-5; TRBD1 matches 7 bases. J was trimmed by 1 base and V by 5 bases; bases with no gene match: 8. CDR3 size: 15 residues. CDR1 and CDR2 from the germline V gene are DFQATT and SNEGSKA (reference sequence).

This clonotype occurred many times. This chain uses TRBV2 with TRBJ1-1; D remains unclear. Trimming pared 6 bases from V and 4 bases from J, leaving 15 bases between. The CDR3 runs to 14 residues. Germline V gene sequence: CDR1 SNHLY, CDR2 FYNNEI. Here the CDR3 reads CASSDGWWGTEAFF. The DNA of the CDR3 is TGTGCCAGCAGCGACGGGTGGTGGGGCACTGAAGCTTTCTTT.

The chain joins TRBV12-3 or TRBV12-4 to TRBJ1-4; D is undetermined. The CDR3 covers 11 residues. Between the trimmed V and J ends, which lost 5 bases and 6 bases, there was a span of 4 bases. The CDR3 is CASSRDEKLFF. The DNA of the CDR3 is TGTGCCAGCAGTCGCGATGAAAAACTGTTTTTT.

This clonotype has ten or more counts. J is TRBJ1-5 and V is TRBV2; 7 bases align to TRBD1. Germline V gene data show CDR1 as SNHLY and CDR2 as FYNNEI. V shed 4 bases, J shed 2 bases, and the junction held 2 bases outside the gene matches. The CDR3 is made up of 14 amino acids. Written as DNA, the CDR3 is TGTGCCAGCAGTGGGGGGACAGGCAATCAGCCCCAGCATTTT. As protein: CASSGGTGNQPQHF.

The sample holds a few counts of this clonotype. The chain joins TRBV4-1 to TRBJ1-1; 7 nucleotides line up with TRBD1. In germline, CDR1 is MGHRA, CDR2 YSYEKL. V shed 1 base and J 1 base; nucleotides not matched to a gene: 6. The CDR3 extends over 16 amino acids. CDR3 DNA: TGCGCCAGCAGCCAAGGCCTGGGACAGAGGAACACTGAAGCTTTCTTT. Translated, it gives CASSQGLGQRNTEAFF.

The sample holds a few counts of this clonotype. The gene calls are TRBV29-1 and TRBJ2-7; D is unresolved. The V gene's germline CDR1 is SQVTM and CDR2 ANQGSEA. This CDR3 comprises 10 residues. Trimming stripped 5 bases from V and 7 bases from J, with 9 bases between. CDR3 amino acids: CSVFSQEQYF. DNA of the CDR3: TGCAGCGTTTTTAGCCAGGAGCAGTACTTC.

This clonotype was counted between two and nine times. This chain uses TRBV19 with TRBJ1-5; the match to TRBD1 covers 7 bases. The V and J ends lost 6 bases and 9 bases, in that order; junction bases with no gene match: 14. CDR1 and CDR2 (germline): LNHDA, SQIVND (reference sequence). This CDR3 is built from 15 residues. The CDR3 DNA sequence: TGTGCCAGTAGACACCGATCAAACAGGGGAAGGCCCCAGCATTTT. It codes for CASRHRSNRGRPQHF.

At least ten counts were recorded for this clonotype. The genes are TRBV6-1 and TRBJ2-1; no firm D call. The CDR3 sequence is 15 residues long. Germline CDR1 and CDR2: MNHNS and SASEGT. V lost 5 bases and J lost 2, with 13 bases in between. The CDR3 nucleotides are TGTGCCAGCAGTCCCATGCTTGGAACCTACAATGAGCAGTTCTTC. It is translated as CASSPMLGTYNEQFF.

This clonotype showed up many times. The CDR3 bases are TGCGCCAGCACCCGCCCCACAGAGGGTGAGCAGTTCTTC. It encodes CASTRPTEGEQFF. The rearrangement uses TRBV10-2 and TRBJ2-1, with a tentative D call TRBD2 (5 bases). V was trimmed by 7 bases and J by 9 bases, leaving 16 bases between them. This CDR3 has 13 residues. CDR1 and CDR2 from the germline V gene are WSHSY and SAAADI.

The chain uses TRBV7-9 and TRBJ2-7; tentative D call: TRBD2 (5 bases). In germline, CDR1 is SEHNR, CDR2 FQNEAQ (reference sequence). Trimming shortened V by 6 bases and J by 1 base, and 13 bases separated the two germline ends. This CDR3 is built from 14 residues. This CDR3 reads CASSKQEESYEQYF. As DNA, the CDR3 is TGTGCCAGCAGTAAGCAGGAGGAATCCTACGAGCAGTACTTC.